Below are 5 T cell receptor beta chains sequenced from a single sample in a study of blood T cell repertoires in COVID-19. Assay: immunoSEQ multiplex PCR; the TCRdb copy retains only in-frame clones and omits some. The profile shows about 50,000 clones, approximately 86% of them singletons. Sequencing was carried out using peripheral blood. All receptors derive from a human donor in a cohort sampled during active COVID-19.

V is TRBV15 and J is TRBJ2-6; D is perhaps TRBD1 (6 bases). The CDR3 consists of 18 residues. The germline gives CDR1 LNHNV, CDR2 YYDKDF (reference sequence). Trimming removed 0 bases from V and 0 bases from J, with 12 bases in between. For the CDR3, the DNA is TGTGCCACCAGCAGAGATCTACAGGGAAACTCTGGGGCCAACGTCCTGACTTTC. It is translated as CATSRDLQGNSGANVLTF. The variable domain in full, completed from reference TRBV15 and TRBJ2-6, reads DAMVIQNPRYQVTQFGKPVTLSCSQTLNHNVMYWYQQKSSQAPKLLFHYYDKDFNNEADTPDNFQSRRPNTSFCFLDIRSPGLGDTAMYLCATSRDLQGNSGANVLTFGAGSRLTVL.

This chain connects TRBV19 to TRBJ1-1; no clear D gene. Germline assignment: CDR1 LNHDA and CDR2 SQIVND (reference sequence). The CDR3 sequence is 16 residues long. V was pared by 2 bases and J by 2 bases, with 15 bases between. DNA of the CDR3: TGTGCCAGTAGTATAATGAAGGGAGGGCGCAACACTGAAGCTTTCTTT. It is translated as CASSIMKGGRNTEAFF. Complete variable domain (other parts from reference TRBV19 and TRBJ1-1): DGGITQSPKYLFRKEGQNVTLSCEQNLNHDAMYWYRQDPGQGLRLIYYSQIVNDFQKGDIAEGYSVSREKKESFPLTVTSAQKNPTAFYLCASSIMKGGRNTEAFFGQGTRLTVV.

This clone was detected a few times. The chain is built from TRBV3-1 (or the pseudogene TRBV3-2) and TRBJ1-2, with 10 nucleotides matching TRBD1. CDR1 LGHDT and CDR2 YNNKEL come from the germline V gene (reference sequence). V trimming: 1 base; J trimming: 8 bases; junction bases outside the gene matches: 1. The CDR3 covers 13 residues. The CDR3 DNA reads TGTGCCAGCAGCCAAGGGGACAGGGGCGGCTACACCTTC. Translated: CASSQGDRGGYTF.

The V and J genes are TRBV9 and TRBJ2-2; the match to TRBD1 covers 10 bases. The CDR3 length is 16 residues. Trimming cost V 3 bases and J 6 bases; bases outside gene matches: 8. Germline V gene data show CDR1 as SGDLS and CDR2 as YYNGEE. The CDR3: CASSADRGRVSGELFF. The DNA for the CDR3 is TGTGCCAGCAGCGCAGACAGGGGGCGCGTCTCCGGGGAGCTGTTTTTT.

The chain links TRBV5-1 to TRBJ2-6; unclear D gene. Deletions cut 0 bases from V and 1 base from J, with 5 bases between. Germline V gene sequence: CDR1 SGHRS, CDR2 YFSETQ. The CDR3 has 15 amino acids. The CDR3 here is CASSLDSSGANVLTF. The DNA of the CDR3 is TGCGCCAGCAGCTTGGACAGTTCTGGGGCCAACGTCCTGACTTTC.